The 9 T cell receptor beta chains presented below share a single source sample, sequenced in a study of memory CD4+ T cells and cytomegalovirus serostatus. The sort gate was single viable CD3+CD4+CD8-CD45RO+ cells for memory CD4+ T cells. Sequencing was performed with immunoSEQ multiplex PCR; in TCRdb, only in-frame clones are kept and a portion is missing. Counted here are about 44,000 clones, about 80% occurring once; the ten biggest clones make up about 1.9%. Input material: memory CD4+ T cells from blood. The receptor set was obtained from an adult in good health and CMV-seronegative.

The chain links TRBV7-8 to TRBJ1-6; D gene uncertain. The CDR3 has 11 residues. Trimming stripped 1 base from V and 12 bases from J, with 4 bases between. CDR1 and CDR2 from the germline V gene are SGHVS and FQNEAQ. The CDR3 protein is CASSLDGPLHF. CDR3 coding DNA: TGTGCCAGCAGCTTAGATGGACCCCTCCACTTT.

The rearrangement links TRBV6-4 to TRBJ2-3; a weak D match, TRBD1 (6 bases). Germline V gives CDR1 MRHNA, CDR2 SNTAGT. The ends were cut back, 3 bases at V and 4 bases at J, with 11 bases in the middle. The CDR3 extends over 14 amino acids. Written as DNA, the CDR3 is TGTGCCAGCAGTGAAACAGGGATGTCAGATACGCAGTATTTT. Its translation is CASSETGMSDTQYF.

The chain has TRBV11-2 and TRBJ2-6; D gene ambiguous. Trimming took 4 bases from V and 0 from J, leaving 10 bases between them. The CDR3 runs 16 residues. Germline CDR1 SGHAT, CDR2 FQNNGV. The CDR3 sequence is CASSSPRTSGANVLTF. As DNA, the CDR3 is TGTGCCAGCAGCTCCCCACGGACCTCTGGGGCCAACGTCCTGACTTTC.

The V and J genes are TRBV2 and TRBJ2-6; D is unclear. Germline-derived CDR1 and CDR2 are SNHLY and FYNNEI. V shed 2 bases and J shed 1 base, with 9 bases lying between them. The CDR3 spans 16 residues. CDR3 bases: TGTGCCAGCAGTGAACTTGGGGTATCTGGGGCCAACGTCCTGACTTTC. Translation gives CASSELGVSGANVLTF.

The chain is built from TRBV19 and TRBJ2-7, with D unresolved. The CDR3 loop spans 13 amino acids. CDR1 is LNHDA and CDR2 is SQIVND in the germline V gene (reference sequence). V gave up 5 bases and J gave up 6 bases, with 14 bases separating them. In DNA form, the CDR3 reads TGTGCCAGTAGTGAGGAGAGGACGGGCGAGCAGTACTTC. It translates to CASSEERTGEQYF.

The chain links TRBV7-2 to TRBJ2-2; D call uncertain. Per germline, CDR1 SGHTA and CDR2 FQGNSA. This CDR3 comprises 14 residues. Trimming took 1 base from V and 6 from J, leaving 9 bases between them. The CDR3 DNA reads TGTGCCAGCAGCTTAGTGCGGAGCTCCGGGGAGCTGTTTTTT. Residues: CASSLVRSSGELFF.

The chain combines TRBV6-6 with TRBJ1-5, with 8 bases that match TRBD1. CDR1 MNHNY and CDR2 SVGAGI come from the germline V gene (reference sequence). Trimming cost V 6 bases and J 4 bases; bases outside gene matches: 5. The CDR3 length is 14 residues. In DNA form, the CDR3 reads TGTGCCAGCAGCGGACAGGGTAGGAATCAGCCCCAGCATTTT. It yields the protein CASSGQGRNQPQHF.

The DNA of the CDR3 is TGTGCCAGCATTGAGGGGGGCCCCCACACTGAAGCTTTCTTT. Protein sequence: CASIEGGPHTEAFF. The chain is built from TRBV28 and TRBJ1-1, with D possibly being TRBD1 (6 bases). Germline loops: CDR1 MDHEN, CDR2 SYDVKM. CDR3 length equals 14 residues. V dropped 7 bases and J dropped 3 bases, with 15 bases sitting between them. Full variable domain (outside the CDR3, taken from reference TRBV28 and TRBJ1-1): DVKVTQSSRYLVKRTGEKVFLECVQDMDHENMFWYRQDPGLGLRLIYFSYDVKMKEKGDIPEGYSVSREKKERFSLILESASTNQTSMYLCASIEGGPHTEAFFGQGTRLTVV.

V usage is TRBV2 and J usage is TRBJ2-7; D not resolved. V lost 4 bases, J lost 6 bases, and 13 bases lay in between. The CDR3 length is 13 residues. The germline CDR1 and CDR2 sequences are SNHLY and FYNNEI. The CDR3 spells CASSARGLGEQYF. The CDR3 nucleotides read TGTGCCAGCAGTGCCCGTGGTCTGGGCGAGCAGTACTTC.